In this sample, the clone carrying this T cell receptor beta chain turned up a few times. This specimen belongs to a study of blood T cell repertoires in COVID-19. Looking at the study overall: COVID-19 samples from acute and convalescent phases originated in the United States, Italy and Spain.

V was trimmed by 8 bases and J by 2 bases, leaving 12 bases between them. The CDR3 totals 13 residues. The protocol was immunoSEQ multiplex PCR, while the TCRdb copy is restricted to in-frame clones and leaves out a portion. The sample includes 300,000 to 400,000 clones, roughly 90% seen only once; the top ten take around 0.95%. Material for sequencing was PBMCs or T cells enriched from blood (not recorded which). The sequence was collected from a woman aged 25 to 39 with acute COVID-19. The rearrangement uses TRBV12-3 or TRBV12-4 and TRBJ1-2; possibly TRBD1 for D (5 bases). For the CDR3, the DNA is TGTGCCAGCTTCTTGGCAGGGAACTATGGCTACACCTTC. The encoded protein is CASFLAGNYGYTF.